These 2 T cell receptor beta chains share one sample of origin, sequenced in a study of T cells in Graves' hyperthyroidism and ophthalmopathy. The TCR beta CDR3 regions underwent amplification using RNA transcripts as the source. TCR CDR3 regions were first amplified by RT-PCR with HTBI primers. TCRdb processed the multiplex PCR reads anew with MiXCR; each CDR3 protein has one entry. The sample lists roughly 380,000 distinct CDR3 sequences, about 15% seen once, with around 10% in the top ten. The sequenced material came from blood. These receptor sequences come from an older woman with Graves' hyperthyroidism.

In regard to this clonotype: A much larger clonotype is one base distant, so this may be a read error. The genes are TRBV2 and TRBJ2-3; 7 nucleotides line up with TRBD2. CDR3 length: 14 residues. CDR1 and CDR2 (germline): SNHLY, FYNNEI. J lost 3 bases, V lost 7 bases, and 7 bases had no gene match. As DNA, the CDR3 is TGTGCCAGCAAGGAGCGGGATACAACAGATACGCAGTATTTT. Translation: CASKERDTTDTQYF.

Ten or more counts support this clonotype. The rearrangement uses TRBV10-3 and TRBJ2-7; 7 bases are a match to TRBD2. CDR3 length equals 19 residues. Per the germline V gene, CDR1 is ENHRY and CDR2 is SYGVKD. V gave up 0 bases and J gave up 0 bases; unmatched junction bases: 14. CDR3 in amino acids: CAISESLQSSGLDSYEQYF. The CDR3, as DNA: TGTGCCATCAGTGAGTCCTTACAATCTAGCGGACTAGACTCCTACGAGCAGTACTTC.